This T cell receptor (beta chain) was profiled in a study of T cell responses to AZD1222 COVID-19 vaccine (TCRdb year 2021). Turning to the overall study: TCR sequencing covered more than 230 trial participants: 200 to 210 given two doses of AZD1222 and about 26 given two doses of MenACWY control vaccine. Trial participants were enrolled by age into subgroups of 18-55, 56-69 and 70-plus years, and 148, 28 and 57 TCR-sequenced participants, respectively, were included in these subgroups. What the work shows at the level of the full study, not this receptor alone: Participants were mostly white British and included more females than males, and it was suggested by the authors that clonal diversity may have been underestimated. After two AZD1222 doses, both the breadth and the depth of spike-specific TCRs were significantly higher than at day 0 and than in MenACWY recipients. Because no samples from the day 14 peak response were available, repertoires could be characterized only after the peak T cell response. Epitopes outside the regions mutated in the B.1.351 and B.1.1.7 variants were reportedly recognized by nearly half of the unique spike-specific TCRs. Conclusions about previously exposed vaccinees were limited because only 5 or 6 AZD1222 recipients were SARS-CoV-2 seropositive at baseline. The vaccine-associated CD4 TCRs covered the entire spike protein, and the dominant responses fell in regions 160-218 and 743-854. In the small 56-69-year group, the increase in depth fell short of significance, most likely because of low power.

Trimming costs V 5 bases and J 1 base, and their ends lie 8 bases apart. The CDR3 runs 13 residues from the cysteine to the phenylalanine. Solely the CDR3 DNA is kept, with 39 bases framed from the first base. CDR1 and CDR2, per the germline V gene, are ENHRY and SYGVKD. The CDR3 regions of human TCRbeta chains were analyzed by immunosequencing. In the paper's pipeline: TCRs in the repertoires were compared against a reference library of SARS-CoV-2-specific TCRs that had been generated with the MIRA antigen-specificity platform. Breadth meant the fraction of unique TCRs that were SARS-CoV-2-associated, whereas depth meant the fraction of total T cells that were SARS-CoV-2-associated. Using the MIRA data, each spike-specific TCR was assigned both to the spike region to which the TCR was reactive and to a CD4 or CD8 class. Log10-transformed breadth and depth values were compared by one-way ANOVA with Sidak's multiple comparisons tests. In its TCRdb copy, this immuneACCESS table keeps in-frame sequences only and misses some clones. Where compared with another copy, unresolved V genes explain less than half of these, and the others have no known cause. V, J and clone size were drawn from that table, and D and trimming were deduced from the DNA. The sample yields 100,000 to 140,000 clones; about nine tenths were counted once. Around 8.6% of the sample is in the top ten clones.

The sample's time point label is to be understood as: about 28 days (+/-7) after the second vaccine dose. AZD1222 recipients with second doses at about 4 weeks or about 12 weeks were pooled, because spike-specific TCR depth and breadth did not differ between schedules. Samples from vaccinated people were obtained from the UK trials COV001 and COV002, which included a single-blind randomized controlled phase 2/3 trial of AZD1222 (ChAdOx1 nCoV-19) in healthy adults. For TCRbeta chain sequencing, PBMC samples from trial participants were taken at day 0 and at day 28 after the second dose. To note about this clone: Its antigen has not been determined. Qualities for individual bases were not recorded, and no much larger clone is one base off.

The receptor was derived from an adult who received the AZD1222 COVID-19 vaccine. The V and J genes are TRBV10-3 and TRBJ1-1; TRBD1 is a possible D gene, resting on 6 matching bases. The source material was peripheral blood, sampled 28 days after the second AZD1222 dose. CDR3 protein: CAISRGANTEAFF. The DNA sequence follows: TGTGCCATCAGTCGGGGGGCGAACACTGAAGCTTTCTTT.